This T cell receptor (beta chain) was documented in a study of blood T cell repertoires in COVID-19 (dated by TCRdb to 2018 to 2021). Regarding the study in general: Samples from collaborators originated in the United States, Italy and Spain and spanned both the acute and convalescent phases of COVID-19. The sample metadata nearly always contained a de-identified subject ID, COVID-19 status, age in years and sex. The repertoires were released in a freely available public database meant as a resource for research on the immune response to SARS-CoV-2. Where available, HLA class I and class II types were taken from metadata supplied by the sample provider and were not determined by assay-based typing. The material from the prospective study consisted of cDNA or gDNA derived from T cells, B-cell-depleted T cells, or PBMCs. Samples came from the ongoing ImmuneRACE study (first 160 participants) plus 1,254 subjects from 6 global collaborators. Subjects who had been exposed to COVID-19, were actively infected with it, or had recovered from it provided the deeply sampled blood TCRbeta repertoires that made up the dataset.

In regard to this clone: What this receptor recognizes is not known. Base qualities are not at hand, and no much larger clone is one base apart.

Summary of the overall study and its limitations: The amount of clinical and demographic metadata varied by source and participant and was provided uncurated.

Each collaborating institution followed its own protocols to collect whole blood in K2EDTA tubes. For TCRbeta analysis, collaborator samples were shipped as frozen whole blood, as isolated PBMCs, or as DNA extracted from either sample type. TCRbeta CDR3 regions were amplified from genomic DNA by means of the immunoSEQ Assay, a bias-controlled multiplex PCR. The study's processing was this. Within the assay, amplification of reference gene primers was used to estimate how many nucleated cells each sample contained. Sequence reads were collapsed and filtered to measure the absolute abundance of every unique TCRbeta CDR3 rearrangement. For each sample, productive Simpson clonality was calculated as the square root of Simpson's diversity index over productive rearrangements. TCRdb stores this immuneACCESS table with in-frame sequences only. Part of the clones is absent; in the studies checked, under half of the shortfall reflects unresolved V genes, and no reason is known for the rest. The DNA was the basis for D and trimming; V, J and clone size are from that table. This sample gives 100,000 to 150,000 clones in total; roughly 85% of them show up just once. Clones ranked in the top ten supply less than 8.5% of the sample.

The CDR3 runs 12 amino acids, cysteine and phenylalanine included. The read is trimmed to its CDR3 DNA, 36 bases read in frame from base 1. CDR1 and CDR2 (GTSNPN, SVGIG) derive from the germline V gene (reference sequence). Trimming accounts for 4 bases at V and 3 bases at J, while the number of junction bases matched to no gene is 2. This sequence was found in an elderly man with active or convalescent COVID-19. This sequence uses TRBV30 and TRBJ2-7; TRBD1 aligns with 8 central bases. The source material was peripheral blood. Here the CDR3 is given as CAWNRGNYEQYF. The sequenced DNA: TGTGCCTGGAACAGGGGGAACTACGAGCAGTACTTC. Outside the CDR3, residues come from the reference TRBV30 and TRBJ2-7 proteins, so the full variable domain is: SQTIHQWPATLVQPVGSPLSLECTVEGTSNPNLYWYRQAAGRGLQLLFYSVGIGQISSEVPQNLSASRPQDRQFILSSKKLLLSDSGFYLCAWNRGNYEQYFGPGTRLTVT.